This TCR beta chain was profiled in a study of T cells after yellow fever vaccination. General study results and limits: Bulk-population clonotypes that are abundant could appear as contaminants in FACS-sorted repertoires.

In regard to this clonotype: The antigen remains undetermined.

The 5'RACE template-switching step produced TCR cDNA and added a universal primer site and UMIs. Using its own MiXCR run on the 5' RACE reads, TCRdb lists one record per CDR3 protein. Among around 260,000 distinct CDR3 sequences listed, about 5.2% were seen once. Germline CDR1 SGHTA, CDR2 FQGNSA. J lost 2 bases, V lost 4 bases, and 1 base had no gene match. The CDR3 totals 14 residues. The TCR comes from a man between 18 and 29 years old who received the YFV17D yellow fever vaccine. The material sequenced was CD4+ T cells sorted from PBMCs, taken on the day of the yellow fever booster vaccination. This chain joins TRBV7-2 and TRBJ2-3; 9 nucleotides match TRBD2. The CDR3 sequence: CASSWTSVTDTQYF. The CDR3 DNA follows: TGTGCCAGCAGCTGGACTAGCGTCACAGATACGCAGTATTTT. The whole variable domain, filled in from reference TRBV7-2 and TRBJ2-3, reads GAGVSQSPSNKVTEKGKDVELRCDPISGHTALYWYRQSLGQGLEFLIYFQGNSAPDKSGLPSDRFSAERTGGSVSTLTIQRTQQEDSAVYLCASSWTSVTDTQYFGPGTRLTVL.